The 14 T cell receptor beta chains given below trace back to one sample, sequenced in a study of cytomegalovirus exposure and HLA in healthy donors. Assay used: immunoSEQ multiplex PCR; TCRdb lists only in-frame clones, some missing. The sample has roughly 90,000 clones; 85% are singletons. The source material was PBMCs. These receptors were collected from a young man in good health and CMV-seropositive.

The V and J genes are TRBV20-1 and TRBJ1-1; D uncertain. V was cut by 0 bases and J by 10 bases, with 3 bases left in between. Looked up from germline, CDR1 is DFQATT and CDR2 is SNEGSKA (reference sequence). CDR3 length: 9 amino acids. The CDR3 loop is CSARDLAFF. The CDR3 DNA reads as TGCAGTGCTAGAGATCTAGCTTTCTTT.

This CDR3 is CASSQDRGADTQYF. DNA of the CDR3: TGCGCCAGCAGCCAAGACAGGGGAGCCGATACGCAGTATTTT. The chain employs TRBV4-1 and TRBJ2-3; D might be TRBD1 (6 bases). The germline V gene has CDR1 MGHRA and CDR2 YSYEKL. Between the trimmed V and J ends, which lost 0 bases and 6 bases, there was a span of 10 bases. This CDR3 has 14 residues.

The CDR3 DNA is TGTGCCAGCAGCAAAGGGCAAGACAGGGGGCGAATCAGCAATCAGCCCCAGCATTTT. Residues: CASSKGQDRGRISNQPQHF. The V gene is TRBV21-1, the J gene TRBJ1-5; the D call in the table, TRBD1, was not verified against the DNA. TRBV21-1 is a pseudogene segment. This CDR3 comprises 19 residues.

The J gene is TRBJ2-2, the V gene TRBV2, with 7 bases aligning to TRBD1. Germline trimming cut 1 base from V and 4 bases from J; bases unmatched to any gene: 3. The CDR3 contains 15 residues. Looked up from germline, CDR1 is SNHLY and CDR2 is FYNNEI. The CDR3 loop is CASSEEYRGTGELFF. The DNA of the CDR3 is TGTGCCAGCAGTGAAGAGTACAGGGGCACCGGGGAGCTGTTTTTT.

This chain connects TRBV5-1 to TRBJ2-3; tentatively, D is TRBD1 (6 bases). The CDR3 consists of 16 residues. The V and J ends lost 4 bases and 0 bases respectively, with 15 bases between them. CDR1 is SGHRS and CDR2 is YFSETQ in the germline V gene. DNA for the CDR3: TGCGCCAGCAGCACGGGGACACTTGCTAGCACAGATACGCAGTATTTT. Translated: CASSTGTLASTDTQYF.

The chain couples TRBV30 to TRBJ1-5; TRBD1 aligns across 9 bases. The CDR3 extends over 15 amino acids. Germline-derived CDR1 and CDR2 are GTSNPN and SVGIG (reference sequence). With 2 bases clipped from V and 6 bases from J, the junction kept 8 bases outside the gene matches. CDR3 nucleotide sequence: TGTGCCTGGAGTCCCCCCACAGGGGGCATTCAGCCCCAGCATTTT. It translates to CAWSPPTGGIQPQHF.

V and J are TRBV6-5 and TRBJ2-3; 7 bases align to TRBD1. The CDR3 spans 13 residues. The V and J ends lost 8 bases and 6 bases, in that order; junction bases with no gene match: 8. The germline CDR1 and CDR2 sequences are MNHEY and SVGAGI. This chain's CDR3 is CASGDDRVDTQYF. The CDR3 bases are TGTGCCAGCGGAGATGACAGGGTGGATACGCAGTATTTT.

The V gene is TRBV4-1, the J gene TRBJ2-1, with D maybe TRBD2 (5 bases). The CDR3 contains 18 residues. The germline V gene encodes CDR1 MGHRA and CDR2 YSYEKL. The V and J ends lost 3 bases and 4 bases respectively, with 22 bases between them. The CDR3 reads CASSQMGGSFDRYNEQFF. The CDR3 DNA is TGCGCCAGCAGCCAGATGGGCGGGTCCTTCGACCGGTACAATGAGCAGTTCTTC.

The rearrangement joins TRBV28 to TRBJ1-2; D call uncertain. CDR3 length: 14 residues. Germline V CDR1 and CDR2: MDHEN, SYDVKM. The V end lost 3 bases, the J end lost 5 bases, and 13 bases lay between the germline ends. The CDR3 here is CASSLQAAPYGYTF. The CDR3 DNA reads as TGTGCCAGCAGTTTGCAAGCCGCCCCGTATGGCTACACCTTC.

The chain joins TRBV9 to TRBJ2-6; 7 bases agree with TRBD1. The V and J ends lost 4 bases and 0 bases, in that order; junction bases with no gene match: 7. CDR3 length equals 17 residues. The germline V gene has CDR1 SGDLS and CDR2 YYNGEE. The CDR3, as DNA: TGTGCCAGCAGCCCACCGGGACAGAGCTCTGGGGCCAACGTCCTGACTTTC. Protein sequence: CASSPPGQSSGANVLTF.

In its sample, this clone was seen a few times. The CDR3 DNA reads TGTGCCAGCAGCCAGAGACAGGGGGCCTTCTACGAGCAGTACGTC. Translating gives CASSQRQGAFYEQYV. The chain employs TRBV7-9 and TRBJ2-7; 10 bases align to TRBD1. The CDR3 covers 15 residues. Germline trimming cut 5 bases from V and 3 bases from J; bases unmatched to any gene: 7. Germline CDR1 and CDR2: SEHNR and FQNEAQ (reference sequence).

This clone was seen only a few times. V usage is TRBV19 and J usage is TRBJ1-4; 7 bases are a match to TRBD1. The germline V gene encodes CDR1 LNHDA and CDR2 SQIVND (reference sequence). Trimming removed 3 bases from V and 10 bases from J; junction bases left unmatched: 8. CDR3 size: 14 residues. CDR3: CASSMTGQAGKLFF. CDR3 bases: TGTGCCAGTAGTATGACAGGGCAGGCGGGAAAACTGTTTTTT.

This sequence joins TRBV15 and TRBJ1-4; a weak D match, TRBD1 (6 bases). Trimming pared 5 bases from V and 4 bases from J, leaving 14 bases between. Germline values: CDR1 LNHNV, CDR2 YYDKDF (reference sequence). The CDR3 is 15 amino acids. CDR3 coding DNA: TGTGCCACCAGCTTCAGACAGGATCTTAATGAAAAACTGTTTTTT. Protein: CATSFRQDLNEKLFF.

The J gene is TRBJ1-1, the V gene TRBV6-5; a weak D match, TRBD1 (6 bases). The germline V and J ends were trimmed by 6 bases and 8 bases, with 16 bases remaining between them. The CDR3 runs 13 residues. Germline loops: CDR1 MNHEY, CDR2 SVGAGI. The CDR3 sequence is CASRPQGNSEAFF. CDR3 coding DNA: TGTGCCAGCAGACCACAGGGAAATTCCGAAGCTTTCTTT.